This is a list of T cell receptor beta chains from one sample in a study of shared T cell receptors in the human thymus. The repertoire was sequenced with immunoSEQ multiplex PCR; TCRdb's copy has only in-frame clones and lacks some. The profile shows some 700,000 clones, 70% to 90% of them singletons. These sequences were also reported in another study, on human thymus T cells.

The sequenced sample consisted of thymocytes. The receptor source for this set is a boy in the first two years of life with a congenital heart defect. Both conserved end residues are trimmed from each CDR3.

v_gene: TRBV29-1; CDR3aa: SVEWGGKNIQY
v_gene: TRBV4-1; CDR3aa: ASSQDLNRYPPLYGYT
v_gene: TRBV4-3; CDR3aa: ASSPAGTDEQF
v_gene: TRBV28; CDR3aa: ASSLGTGGYEQY
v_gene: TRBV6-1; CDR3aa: ASSEWREPTGELF
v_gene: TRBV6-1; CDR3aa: ASRHKRGRGQPQH
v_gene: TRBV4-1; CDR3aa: ASSQSGSPSYEQY
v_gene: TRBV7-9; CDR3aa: ASSLGGGQSYYGYT
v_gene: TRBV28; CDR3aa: ASSLGLAGEGPDTQY
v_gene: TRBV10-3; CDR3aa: AISFKQGRHSGNTIY
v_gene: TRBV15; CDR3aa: ATSRERRVRLAKNIQY
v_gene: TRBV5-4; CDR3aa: ASSFGSAGGPGTQY
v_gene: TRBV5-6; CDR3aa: ASSPGTGVNQPQH
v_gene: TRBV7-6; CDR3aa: ASSLTGDSPLFMNTQY
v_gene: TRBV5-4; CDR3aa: ASSLDRGQETQY
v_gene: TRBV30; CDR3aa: AWSVPQGDPLGAGELF
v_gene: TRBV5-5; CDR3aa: ASSFRDRSSYEQY
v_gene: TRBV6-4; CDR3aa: ASSRLDRRPQAF
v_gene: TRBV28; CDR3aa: ASTHPGQPTGELF
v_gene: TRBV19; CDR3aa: ASSSASPFYEQY
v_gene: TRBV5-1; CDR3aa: ASSLPGGGRNTEAF
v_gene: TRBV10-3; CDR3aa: AIHLGREDGYT
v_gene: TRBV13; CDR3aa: ASSLGRKDSLNEQY
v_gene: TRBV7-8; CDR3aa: ASSGGSGANVLT
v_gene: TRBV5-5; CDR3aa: ASSPRGRRSYEQY
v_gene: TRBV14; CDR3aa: ASSQEATGLGPHEQY
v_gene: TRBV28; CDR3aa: ASNSSAEREPTYEQY
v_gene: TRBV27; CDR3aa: ASSPGYSGREWETQY
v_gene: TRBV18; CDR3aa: ASSQPLAGAKETQY